This T cell receptor (beta chain) is from a study of T cell responses to AZD1222 COVID-19 vaccine. General study results and limits: Variant regions that are unmutated are reportedly the target of nearly half of spike-specific TCRs.

The CDR3 is 18 residues long. Trimming stripped 2 bases from V and 4 bases from J, with 22 bases between. As concerns this clone: Antigen unknown.

Using immunoSEQ multiplex PCR, the repertoire was profiled, and TCRdb retains in-frame clones only, with some absent. This table holds some 140,000 clones, about 88% found once. This rearrangement joins TRBV23-1 to TRBJ2-3, with a tentative D call TRBD2 (6 bases). TRBV23-1 is identified as an open reading frame with a role that is uncertain. The source is an adult in good health. Source: peripheral blood, taken on day 0 of AZD1222 vaccination. The CDR3 spells CASSQILHYQSGADTQYF. Here the CDR3 DNA reads TGCGCCAGCAGTCAAATCCTTCACTACCAGTCGGGGGCAGATACGCAGTATTTT.